A single sample is the source of the 6 T cell receptor beta chains below, sequenced in a study of T cell repertoires in cytomegalovirus infection. TCRdb called the reads again in MiXCR, with one record for every CDR3 protein. The table lists approximately 71,000 distinct CDR3 sequences, 3.5% to 4% of them singletons, with 22% in the top ten. Material for sequencing was PBMCs. The receptor source for this set is a human donor in good health (CMV status not recorded). Some clones in this sample may be carry-over from other donors' samples.

This clonotype has ten or more counts. The V and J genes are TRBV28 and TRBJ1-6; TRBD1 agrees at 9 bases. CDR1 and CDR2 (germline): MDHEN, SYDVKM. CDR3 length: 16 amino acids. Trimming at V came to 7 bases and at J to 7 bases, leaving 11 bases not matched to a gene. The CDR3 nucleotides read TGTGCCAGCACTCCTTCGCAGGGACAGGGAAATTCACCCCTCCACTTT. This codes for CASTPSQGQGNSPLHF. Full variable domain (missing parts from reference TRBV28 and TRBJ1-6): DVKVTQSSRYLVKRTGEKVFLECVQDMDHENMFWYRQDPGLGLRLIYFSYDVKMKEKGDIPEGYSVSREKKERFSLILESASTNQTSMYLCASTPSQGQGNSPLHFGNGTRLTVT.

This clonotype was counted at least ten times. The chain carries TRBV2 and TRBJ2-5; D uncertain. Germline lookup yields CDR1 SNHLY and CDR2 FYNNEI. The V gene lost 9 bases and the J gene lost 0 bases, with 8 bases spanning the gap. The CDR3 sequence is 12 residues long. The CDR3 loop is CASKRNQETQYF. Written as DNA, the CDR3 is TGTGCCAGTAAGCGCAACCAAGAGACCCAGTACTTC. The full variable domain, completed using reference TRBV2 and TRBJ2-5, is EPEVTQTPSHQVTQMGQEVILRCVPISNHLYFYWYRQILGQKVEFLVSFYNNEISEKSEIFDDQFSVERPDGSNFTLKIRSTKLEDSAMYFCASKRNQETQYFGPGTRLLVL.

This clonotype has ten or more counts. V gene TRBV6-2 or TRBV6-3 combines with J gene TRBJ2-1; tentatively, D is TRBD1 or TRBD2 (5 bases each). Per germline, CDR1 MNHEY and CDR2 SVGEGT. V was shortened by 5 bases and J by 7 bases, with 21 bases between the two germline ends. This CDR3 contains 16 residues. CDR3 amino acids: CASSSRDHPTWNEQFF. In nucleotides, the CDR3 is TGTGCCAGCAGTAGCCGGGACCACCCTACTTGGAATGAGCAGTTCTTC.

This clonotype has at least ten counts. The chain's CDR3 is CASSLEQTITDTQYF. CDR3 DNA: TGTGCCAGCAGCTTAGAGCAAACGATCACAGATACGCAGTATTTT. This sequence joins TRBV7-8 and TRBJ2-3; D is unresolved. Trimming took 1 base from V and 2 from J, leaving 10 bases between them. The CDR3 sequence is 15 residues long. Germline V lookup: CDR1 SGHVS, CDR2 FQNEAQ. The complete variable domain, with remaining parts taken from reference TRBV7-8 and TRBJ2-3, reads GAGVSQSPRYKVAKRGQDVALRCDPISGHVSLFWYQQALGQGPEFLTYFQNEAQLDKSGLPSDRFFAERPEGSVSTLKIQRTQQEDSAVYLCASSLEQTITDTQYFGPGTRLTVL.

Many counts were recorded for this clonotype. The chain carries TRBV7-6 and TRBJ2-7; D is unresolved. The CDR3 runs 13 residues. Trimming took 8 bases from V and 1 from J, leaving 12 bases between them. Germline V gene lookup returns CDR1 SGHVS and CDR2 FNYEAQ. The DNA of the CDR3 is TGTGCCAGCGGTCCGGGCTCATCCTACGAGCAGTACTTC. It is translated as CASGPGSSYEQYF. Based on the CDR3 plus reference TRBV7-6 and TRBJ2-7, the full variable domain is GAGVSQSPRYKVTKRGQDVALRCDPISGHVSLYWYRQALGQGPEFLTYFNYEAQQDKSGLPNDRFSAERPEGSISTLTIQRTEQRDSAMYRCASGPGSSYEQYFGPGTRLTVT.

This clonotype was detected ten times or more. This rearrangement joins TRBV7-2 to TRBJ1-5; D is perhaps TRBD1 (5 bases). The germline V and J ends were trimmed by 4 bases and 1 base, with 11 bases remaining between them. The CDR3 length is 15 residues. CDR1 and CDR2 (germline): SGHTA, FQGNSA. This chain's CDR3 is CASSSTGLSNQPQHF. CDR3 bases: TGTGCCAGCAGCTCTACAGGACTAAGCAATCAGCCCCAGCATTTT. Using reference TRBV7-2 and TRBJ1-5 for the parts outside the CDR3, the full variable domain is GAGVSQSPSNKVTEKGKDVELRCDPISGHTALYWYRQSLGQGLEFLIYFQGNSAPDKSGLPSDRFSAERTGGSVSTLTIQRTQQEDSAVYLCASSSTGLSNQPQHFGDGTRLSIL.